These T cell receptor beta chains were read from a single sample in a study of T cell repertoires in cytomegalovirus infection. Each CDR3 protein is one row after TCRdb ran MiXCR on the reads. This table holds around 430,000 distinct CDR3 sequences, approximately 40% found once. Their cognate antigens are unknown. The sequencing used cultured PBMCs, collected from culture after CMV antigen stimulation. These receptors were taken from a human donor in good health (CMV status not recorded). Some clones in this sample may be carry-over from other donors' samples. CDR3s include the opening cysteine and the closing phenylalanine or tryptophan. Fields, in order: J gene, V gene, clone size, D gene, CDR3 protein, CDR3 DNA. A D gene is named only where the DNA matches it firmly. Clone size appears in some rows only: once, few, many, or a class for an expanded clone.

J: TRBJ1-4
V: TRBV7-8
size: few
D: TRBD1
CDR3: CASSTLGTGGEKLFF
DNA: TGTGCCAGCAGCACCTTGGGGACAGGGGGTGAAAAACTGTTTTTT

J: TRBJ2-3
V: TRBV7-8
size: few
D: TRBD2
CDR3: CASSPYRPSGGATITDTQYF
DNA: TGTGCCAGCAGCCCCTATAGGCCTAGCGGGGGGGCCACCATCACAGATACGCAGTATTTT

J: TRBJ2-3
V: TRBV7-2
size: .
D: .
CDR3: CASSLAGTITDTQYF
DNA: TGTGCCAGCAGCTTAGCGGGAACGATTACAGATACGCAGTATTTT

J: TRBJ2-3
V: TRBV7-2
size: .
D: TRBD2
CDR3: CASSLRVAGDTQYF
DNA: TGTGCCAGCAGCTTGCGGGTAGCGGGAGATACGCAGTATTTT

J: TRBJ1-6
V: TRBV6-1
size: .
D: .
CDR3: CASSEDLGYNSPLHF
DNA: TGTGCCAGCAGTGAAGATCTGGGCTATAATTCACCCCTCCACTTT

J: TRBJ2-1
V: TRBV5-1
size: .
D: TRBD2
CDR3: CASSPLGGRASDEQFF
DNA: TGCGCCAGCAGCCCATTGGGCGGGAGGGCCTCAGATGAGCAGTTCTTC

J: TRBJ2-1
V: TRBV6-2/TRBV6-3
size: .
D: TRBD2
CDR3: CASSYPLSTSGRGNEQFF
DNA: TGTGCCAGCAGTTACCCCCTTTCGACTAGCGGGAGGGGCAATGAGCAGTTCTTC

J: TRBJ2-7
V: TRBV10-1
size: .
D: .
CDR3: CASSEWGGPPSYEQYF
DNA: TGCGCCAGCAGTGAATGGGGCGGACCACCTTCCTACGAGCAGTACTTC

J: TRBJ2-2
V: TRBV10-3
size: .
D: .
CDR3: CAISEGQTNTGELFF
DNA: TGTGCCATCAGTGAGGGACAAACGAACACCGGGGAGCTGTTTTTT

J: TRBJ1-2
V: TRBV20-1
size: .
D: .
CDR3: CSARDQLYGYTF
DNA: TGCAGTGCTAGAGATCAGCTTTATGGCTACACCTTC

J: TRBJ2-7
V: TRBV7-6
size: .
D: TRBD1
CDR3: CASSSGTGYEQYF
DNA: TGTGCCAGCAGCTCCGGGACAGGGTACGAGCAGTACTTC

J: TRBJ2-7
V: TRBV7-6
size: few
D: .
CDR3: CASSLAEVQGAGEDEQYF
DNA: TGTGCCAGCAGCTTAGCCGAGGTGCAAGGGGCAGGGGAAGACGAGCAGTACTTC

J: TRBJ2-2
V: TRBV5-1
size: .
D: .
CDR3: CASMPGSTGELFF
DNA: TGCGCCAGCATGCCCGGTAGCACCGGGGAGCTGTTTTTT

J: TRBJ2-1
V: TRBV18
size: .
D: .
CDR3: CASSPLQAHNEQFF
DNA: TGTGCCAGCTCACCCCTCCAGGCCCACAATGAGCAGTTCTTC

J: TRBJ2-1
V: TRBV12-5
size: .
D: .
CDR3: CASGFHSLYAQFF
DNA: TGTGCTAGTGGTTTCCACTCTCTTTACGCGCAGTTCTTC

J: TRBJ2-7
V: TRBV7-6
size: .
D: TRBD2
CDR3: CASSRGLAGGSNEQYF
DNA: TGTGCCAGCAGCCGCGGACTAGCGGGGGGCTCCAACGAGCAGTACTTC

J: TRBJ1-5
V: TRBV6-6
size: .
D: .
CDR3: CASSYGLEGNQPQHF
DNA: TGTGCCAGCAGTTACGGTTTGGAGGGGAATCAGCCCCAGCATTTT

J: TRBJ2-1
V: TRBV12-3/TRBV12-4
size: few
D: TRBD2
CDR3: CASGRLASYNEQFF
DNA: TGTGCCAGCGGTAGACTAGCCTCCTACAATGAGCAGTTCTTC

J: TRBJ1-2
V: TRBV7-9
size: .
D: .
CDR3: CASSLSSFPYGYTF
DNA: TGTGCCAGCAGCTTATCTAGTTTCCCGTATGGCTACACCTTC

J: TRBJ1-3
V: TRBV20-1
size: .
D: .
CDR3: CSARPNADSGNTIYF
DNA: TGCAGTGCTAGACCAAACGCGGACTCTGGAAACACCATATATTTT

J: TRBJ1-2
V: TRBV7-9
size: few
D: .
CDR3: CASSRDNPYGYTF
DNA: TGTGCCAGCAGCCGGGATAACCCCTATGGCTACACCTTC

J: TRBJ1-2
V: TRBV7-2
size: few
D: .
CDR3: CASNPSLGGVNYGYTF
DNA: TGTGCCAGCAACCCAAGTCTAGGGGGAGTTAACTATGGCTACACCTTC

J: TRBJ1-2
V: TRBV6-1
size: .
D: TRBD1
CDR3: CASSEDRDSLYGYTF
DNA: TGTGCCAGCAGTGAAGATAGGGACAGCCTCTATGGCTACACCTTC

J: TRBJ2-1
V: TRBV7-6
size: .
D: TRBD2
CDR3: CASSSWGGDNEQFF
DNA: TGTGCCAGCAGCTCCTGGGGGGGGGACAATGAGCAGTTCTTC

J: TRBJ2-3
V: TRBV7-2
size: .
D: .
CDR3: CASSRQRTDTQYF
DNA: TGTGCCAGCAGCAGACAGAGGACAGATACGCAGTATTTT

J: TRBJ1-2
V: TRBV6-1
size: few
D: .
CDR3: CASFPGPSAQGYTF
DNA: TGTGCCAGCTTCCCGGGACCTTCAGCGCAAGGCTACACCTTC

J: TRBJ1-1
V: TRBV12-3/TRBV12-4
size: .
D: .
CDR3: CASSLGAASKGGVSFF
DNA: TGTGCCAGCAGTTTAGGGGCGGCGTCCAAGGGGGGGGTGTCTTTCTTT

J: TRBJ2-7
V: TRBV7-2
size: many
D: TRBD2
CDR3: CASSRGRGLAPYEQYF
DNA: TGTGCCAGCAGCCGGGGGAGGGGACTAGCACCGTACGAGCAGTACTTC

J: TRBJ1-2
V: TRBV10-3
size: once
D: .
CDR3: CAISGTDWYGYTF
DNA: TGTGCCATCAGTGGGACAGATTGGTATGGCTACACCTTC

J: TRBJ2-6
V: TRBV20-1
size: .
D: .
CDR3: CSAQDPNGSSGANVLTF
DNA: TGCAGTGCTCAAGACCCAAATGGGAGCTCTGGGGCCAACGTCCTGACTTTC

J: TRBJ2-7
V: TRBV6-1
size: .
D: .
CDR3: CATAPWGDTYEQYF
DNA: TGTGCCACCGCCCCGTGGGGGGATACCTACGAGCAGTACTTC

J: TRBJ2-2
V: TRBV12-3/TRBV12-4
size: .
D: TRBD2
CDR3: CASSLAGGVGELFF
DNA: TGTGCCAGCAGTTTAGCGGGAGGGGTCGGGGAGCTGTTTTTT

J: TRBJ2-2
V: TRBV7-2
size: few
D: .
CDR3: CASSLVGGLLTGELFF
DNA: TGTGCCAGCAGCTTAGTCGGGGGATTGTTGACCGGGGAGCTGTTTTTT

J: TRBJ1-5
V: TRBV6-2/TRBV6-3
size: .
D: .
CDR3: CASSYLYMGGNQPQHF
DNA: TGTGCCAGCAGTTACCTGTACATGGGGGGCAATCAGCCCCAGCATTTT

J: TRBJ2-6
V: TRBV2
size: .
D: .
CDR3: CATHIDSGANVLTF
DNA: TGTGCCACCCACATCGACTCTGGGGCCAACGTCCTGACTTTC

J: TRBJ1-6
V: TRBV28
size: .
D: .
CDR3: CASRPRSGSPLHF
DNA: TGTGCCAGCAGACCGAGATCAGGTTCACCCCTCCACTTT

J: TRBJ1-6
V: TRBV7-9
size: few
D: TRBD1
CDR3: CASSLGTAVSSPLHF
DNA: TGTGCCAGCAGCCTAGGGACAGCCGTTAGTTCACCCCTCCACTTT

J: TRBJ1-3
V: TRBV7-2
size: few
D: .
CDR3: CASSATRGNTIYF
DNA: TGTGCCAGCAGCGCAACCAGGGGAAACACCATATATTTT

J: TRBJ2-7
V: TRBV7-9
size: .
D: TRBD1
CDR3: CASTGQGAPEQYF
DNA: TGTGCCAGCACTGGACAGGGGGCACCCGAGCAGTACTTC

J: TRBJ1-1
V: TRBV7-6
size: .
D: TRBD1
CDR3: CASSSLGQYTEAFF
DNA: TGTGCCAGCAGCTCCCTGGGACAGTACACTGAAGCTTTCTTT

J: TRBJ2-7
V: TRBV7-6
size: once
D: .
CDR3: CASSAGRGYEQYF
DNA: TGTGCCAGCAGCGCGGGCAGGGGCTACGAGCAGTACTTC

J: TRBJ2-2
V: TRBV28
size: .
D: TRBD2
CDR3: CASSPSGGENTGELFF
DNA: TGTGCCAGCAGTCCCTCGGGAGGGGAGAACACCGGGGAGCTGTTTTTT

J: TRBJ1-2
V: TRBV28
size: .
D: .
CDR3: CASREARGGYGYTF
DNA: TGTGCCAGCAGAGAGGCCCGCGGGGGTTATGGCTACACCTTC

J: TRBJ2-5
V: TRBV7-9
size: .
D: TRBD1
CDR3: CASSPDRGGEETQYF
DNA: TGTGCCAGCAGCCCCGACAGGGGTGGAGAAGAGACCCAGTACTTC

J: TRBJ2-5
V: TRBV7-2
size: .
D: TRBD2
CDR3: CASSPGAGDQETQYF
DNA: TGTGCCAGCAGCCCAGGAGCGGGGGACCAAGAGACCCAGTACTTC

J: TRBJ1-2
V: TRBV7-8
size: .
D: .
CDR3: CASSLASLSGGYTF
DNA: TGTGCCAGCAGCTTAGCGAGCCTGAGCGGTGGCTACACCTTC

J: TRBJ2-3
V: TRBV12-3/TRBV12-4
size: .
D: TRBD2
CDR3: CASSPGLATTDTQYF
DNA: TGTGCCAGCAGCCCGGGACTAGCGACCACAGATACGCAGTATTTT

J: TRBJ1-2
V: TRBV7-9
size: .
D: .
CDR3: CASSLDEVIAGYTF
DNA: TGTGCCAGCAGCTTAGACGAGGTTATAGCTGGCTACACCTTC

J: TRBJ2-1
V: TRBV5-6
size: .
D: .
CDR3: CASSLLATENEQFF
DNA: TGTGCCAGCAGCTTGTTGGCGACGGAAAATGAGCAGTTCTTC

J: TRBJ2-3
V: TRBV14
size: few
D: .
CDR3: CASSQDAAVDTQYF
DNA: TGTGCCAGCAGCCAAGATGCTGCGGTAGATACGCAGTATTTT

J: TRBJ2-1
V: TRBV14
size: .
D: .
CDR3: CASSQVGRNEQFF
DNA: TGTGCCAGCAGCCAGGTCGGCCGCAATGAGCAGTTCTTC

J: TRBJ1-5
V: TRBV20-1
size: .
D: .
CDR3: CSAREPGDNQPQHF
DNA: TGCAGTGCTAGGGAACCAGGGGACAATCAGCCCCAGCATTTT

J: TRBJ2-2
V: TRBV12-3/TRBV12-4
size: .
D: .
CDR3: CASSQERTGELFF
DNA: TGTGCCAGCAGCCAGGAGCGGACCGGGGAGCTGTTTTTT

J: TRBJ2-2
V: TRBV24-1
size: few
D: .
CDR3: CATSDLDRNTGELFF
DNA: TGTGCCACCAGTGACTTGGACAGGAACACCGGGGAGCTGTTTTTT

J: TRBJ1-6
V: TRBV5-4
size: .
D: .
CDR3: CASSGRDYSDSPLHF
DNA: TGTGCCAGCAGCGGGAGGGATTACTCGGATTCACCCCTCCACTTT

J: TRBJ2-7
V: TRBV6-1
size: few
D: TRBD1
CDR3: CASSLSRGIYEQYF
DNA: TGTGCCAGCAGTTTAAGCAGGGGGATCTACGAGCAGTACTTC

J: TRBJ1-2
V: TRBV7-2
size: .
D: TRBD1
CDR3: CASSLNQAGQGYGYTF
DNA: TGTGCCAGCAGCTTGAATCAGGCGGGACAGGGGTATGGCTACACCTTC

J: TRBJ1-3
V: TRBV7-2
size: .
D: .
CDR3: CASSSPPGGGPYSGNTIYF
DNA: TGTGCCAGCAGCTCACCACCGGGGGGGGGGCCCTACTCTGGAAACACCATATATTTT

J: TRBJ2-7
V: TRBV18
size: .
D: TRBD1
CDR3: CASSPMGQGAYEQYF
DNA: TGTGCCAGCTCACCGATGGGACAGGGGGCCTACGAGCAGTACTTC